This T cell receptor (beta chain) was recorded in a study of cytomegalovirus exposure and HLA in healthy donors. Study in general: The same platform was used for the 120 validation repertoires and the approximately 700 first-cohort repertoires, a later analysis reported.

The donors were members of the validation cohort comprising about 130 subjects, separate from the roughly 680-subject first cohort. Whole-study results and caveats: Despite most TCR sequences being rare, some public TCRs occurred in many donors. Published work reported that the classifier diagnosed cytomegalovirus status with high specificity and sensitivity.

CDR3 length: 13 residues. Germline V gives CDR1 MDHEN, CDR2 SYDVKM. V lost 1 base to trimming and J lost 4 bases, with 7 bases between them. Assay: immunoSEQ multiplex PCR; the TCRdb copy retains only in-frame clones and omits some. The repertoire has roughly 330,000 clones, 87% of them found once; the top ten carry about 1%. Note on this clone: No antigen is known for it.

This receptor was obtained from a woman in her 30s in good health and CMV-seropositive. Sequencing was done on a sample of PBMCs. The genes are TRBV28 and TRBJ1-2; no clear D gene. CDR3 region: CASSLFSGYGYTF. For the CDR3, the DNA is TGTGCCAGCAGTTTATTTTCCGGCTATGGCTACACCTTC.